A selection of T cell receptor beta chains follows, all from one sample in a study of shared clonotypes between healthy human individuals. Clones were read by immunoSEQ multiplex PCR, and TCRdb kept only the in-frame ones, dropping some. The sample records 170,000 or so clones, 65% to 70% being singletons. The specimen sequenced was memory CD4+ T cells sorted from blood. These receptors originate from a man aged 25-45 years in good health. CDR3s include the opening cysteine and the closing phenylalanine or tryptophan. A D gene is named only where the DNA matches it firmly. Some rows have no size entry. The others give once, few or many, or a class for an expanded clone.

d_gene: TRBD2; abundance: NA; j_gene: TRBJ2-7; v_gene: TRBV28; CDR3nt: TGTGCCAGCGGAGCGGGACTGAACTACGAGCAGTACTTC; CDR3aa: CASGAGLNYEQYF
d_gene: NA; abundance: NA; j_gene: TRBJ1-1; v_gene: TRBV5-1; CDR3nt: TGCGCCAGCAGCTTGAATCGGGGAGTCAACACTGAAGCTTTCTTT; CDR3aa: CASSLNRGVNTEAFF
d_gene: NA; abundance: NA; j_gene: TRBJ2-7; v_gene: TRBV11-2; CDR3nt: TGTGCCAGCAGCCGGGGGAACTCCGGCTCCTACGAGCAGTACTTC; CDR3aa: CASSRGNSGSYEQYF
d_gene: NA; abundance: few; j_gene: TRBJ2-1; v_gene: TRBV6-5; CDR3nt: TGTGCCGCGTCGGGTGTTTACAATGAGCAGTTCTTC; CDR3aa: CAASGVYNEQFF
d_gene: NA; abundance: NA; j_gene: TRBJ2-7; v_gene: TRBV28; CDR3nt: TGTGCCAGCAGTTTGGTGGCAGGAACCTTCGAGCAGTACTTC; CDR3aa: CASSLVAGTFEQYF
d_gene: NA; abundance: NA; j_gene: TRBJ2-7; v_gene: TRBV9; CDR3nt: TGTGCCAGCAGCGTAGGGTCTGGACAGAGGGCCTACGAGCAGTACTTC; CDR3aa: CASSVGSGQRAYEQYF
d_gene: NA; abundance: NA; j_gene: TRBJ2-7; v_gene: TRBV10-3; CDR3nt: TGTGCCATCAGTGAGTCGACAGGAATATACGAGCAGTACTTC; CDR3aa: CAISESTGIYEQYF
d_gene: NA; abundance: NA; j_gene: TRBJ2-1; v_gene: TRBV28; CDR3nt: TGTGCCAGCAGTTTAGTAGATCGCGGATACAATGAGCAGTTCTTC; CDR3aa: CASSLVDRGYNEQFF
d_gene: NA; abundance: NA; j_gene: TRBJ2-7; v_gene: TRBV30; CDR3nt: TGTGCCTGGAGTTCAGGCTACGAGCAGTACTTC; CDR3aa: CAWSSGYEQYF
d_gene: TRBD2; abundance: NA; j_gene: TRBJ2-7; v_gene: TRBV11-2; CDR3nt: TGTGCCAGCAGCTTAGAGCTTGGACTAGATTGGTCCTACGAGCAGTACTTC; CDR3aa: CASSLELGLDWSYEQYF
d_gene: NA; abundance: NA; j_gene: TRBJ2-7; v_gene: TRBV29-1; CDR3nt: TGCAGCGTTACGGTGTCTTCCACTTCTTACGAGCAGTACTTC; CDR3aa: CSVTVSSTSYEQYF
d_gene: TRBD2; abundance: few; j_gene: TRBJ2-1; v_gene: TRBV7-9; CDR3nt: TGTGCCAGCAGCACTAGCGGGGGAACCCTAAATGAGCAGTTCTTC; CDR3aa: CASSTSGGTLNEQFF
d_gene: NA; abundance: many; j_gene: TRBJ2-5; v_gene: TRBV18; CDR3nt: TGTGCCAGCTCACCCCAATACCAAGAGACCCAGTACTTC; CDR3aa: CASSPQYQETQYF
d_gene: NA; abundance: NA; j_gene: TRBJ1-1; v_gene: TRBV10-3; CDR3nt: TGTGCCATCACCCGGGGGAGGGAAGGAACTGAAGCTTTCTTT; CDR3aa: CAITRGREGTEAFF
d_gene: TRBD2; abundance: NA; j_gene: TRBJ2-3; v_gene: TRBV5-1; CDR3nt: TGCGCCAGCACCCGGCTAGCGGGATTCACAGATACGCAGTATTTT; CDR3aa: CASTRLAGFTDTQYF
d_gene: TRBD1; abundance: NA; j_gene: TRBJ2-1; v_gene: TRBV7-8; CDR3nt: TGTGCCAGCAGATCCGGGACAGGGTACAATGAGCAGTTCTTC; CDR3aa: CASRSGTGYNEQFF
d_gene: NA; abundance: NA; j_gene: TRBJ1-1; v_gene: TRBV6-1; CDR3nt: TGTGCCAGCAGTGACAGATTCACTGAAGCTTTCTTT; CDR3aa: CASSDRFTEAFF
d_gene: TRBD1; abundance: NA; j_gene: TRBJ1-4; v_gene: TRBV7-9; CDR3nt: TGTGCCAGCAGCACGGGACAGTCAAAACTGTTTTTT; CDR3aa: CASSTGQSKLFF